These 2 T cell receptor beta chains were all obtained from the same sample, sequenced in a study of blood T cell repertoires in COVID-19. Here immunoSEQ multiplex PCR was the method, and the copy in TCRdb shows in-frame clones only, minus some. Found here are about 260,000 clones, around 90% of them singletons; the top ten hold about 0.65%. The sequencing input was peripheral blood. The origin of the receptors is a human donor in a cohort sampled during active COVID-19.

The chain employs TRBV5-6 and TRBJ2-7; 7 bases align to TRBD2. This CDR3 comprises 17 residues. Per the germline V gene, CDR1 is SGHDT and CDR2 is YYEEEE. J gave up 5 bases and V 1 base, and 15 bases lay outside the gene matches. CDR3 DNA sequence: TGTGCCAGCAGCTTGCTTAGTGAGGGAGGGCCTTACCACGAGCAGTACTTC. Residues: CASSLLSEGGPYHEQYF.

CDR3 in amino acids: CASRAKGGTGDMFYGYTF. As DNA, the CDR3 is TGTGCCAGCAGAGCCAAGGGTGGGACAGGGGATATGTTCTATGGCTACACCTTC. This chain uses TRBV4-2 with TRBJ1-2; the match to TRBD1 covers 10 bases. V shed 6 bases and J 4 bases; nucleotides not matched to a gene: 17. The CDR3 runs to 18 residues. The germline V gene encodes CDR1 LGHNA and CDR2 YNFKEQ.